This T cell receptor beta chain came from a study of blood T cell repertoires in COVID-19. Across the study: Sample material is recorded as cDNA or gDNA derived from T cells, B-cell-depleted T cells, or PBMCs.

Germline V gene data show CDR1 as SNHLY and CDR2 as FYNNEI. Trimming took 7 bases from V and 0 from J; bases not matched to a gene: 6. The CDR3 extends over 15 amino acids. Some clones are missing from TCRdb's copy, which holds only in-frame ones; the method was immunoSEQ multiplex PCR. The sample has 350,000 to 500,000 clones; around nine tenths are singletons. Sequencing was carried out using PBMCs or T cells enriched from blood (not recorded which). This chain joins TRBV2 and TRBJ1-3; 7 positions match TRBD1. This TCR was sampled from a woman between 18 and 29 years old who had been exposed to COVID-19. The CDR3 DNA reads TGTGCCAGCAAGCCACAGGGGCCCTCTGGAAACACCATATATTTT. Translated: CASKPQGPSGNTIYF.